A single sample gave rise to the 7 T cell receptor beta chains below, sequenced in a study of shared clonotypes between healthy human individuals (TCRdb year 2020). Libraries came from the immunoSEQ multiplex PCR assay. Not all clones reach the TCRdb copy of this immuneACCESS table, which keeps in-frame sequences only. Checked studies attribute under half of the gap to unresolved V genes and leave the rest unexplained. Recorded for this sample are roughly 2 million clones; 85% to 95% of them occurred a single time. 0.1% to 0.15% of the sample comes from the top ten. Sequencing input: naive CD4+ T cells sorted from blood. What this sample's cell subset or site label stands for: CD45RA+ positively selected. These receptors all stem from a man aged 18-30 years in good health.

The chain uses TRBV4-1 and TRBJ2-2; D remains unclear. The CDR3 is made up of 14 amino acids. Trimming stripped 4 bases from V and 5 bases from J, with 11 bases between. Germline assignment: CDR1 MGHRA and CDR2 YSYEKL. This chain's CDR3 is CASSPLTRTGELFF. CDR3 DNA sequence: TGCGCCAGCAGCCCCTTGACGAGAACCGGGGAGCTGTTTTTT.

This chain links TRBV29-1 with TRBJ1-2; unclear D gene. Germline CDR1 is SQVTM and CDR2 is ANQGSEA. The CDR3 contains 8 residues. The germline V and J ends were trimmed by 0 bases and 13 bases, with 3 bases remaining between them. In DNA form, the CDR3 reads TGCAGCGTTGAAGAGGCCACCTTC. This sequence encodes CSVEEATF.

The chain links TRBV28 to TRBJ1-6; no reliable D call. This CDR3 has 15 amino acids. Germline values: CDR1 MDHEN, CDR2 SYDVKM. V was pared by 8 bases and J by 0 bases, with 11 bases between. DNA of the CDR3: TGTGCCAGCCTCAGGTTTTCCTCCTATAATTCACCCCTCCACTTT. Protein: CASLRFSSYNSPLHF.

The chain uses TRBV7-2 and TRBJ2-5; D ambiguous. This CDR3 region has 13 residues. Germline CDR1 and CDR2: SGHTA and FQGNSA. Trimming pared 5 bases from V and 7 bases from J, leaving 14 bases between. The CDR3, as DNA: TGTGCCAGCAGCCCCCGGGTCCTTTTGACCCAGTACTTC. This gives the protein CASSPRVLLTQYF.

This CDR3 is CSAVDPDTQYF. For the CDR3, the DNA is TGCAGTGCTGTCGACCCTGATACGCAGTATTTT. The gene calls are TRBV20-1 and TRBJ2-3, with unresolved D. Germline CDR1 DFQATT, CDR2 SNEGSKA (reference sequence). Trimming took off 5 bases at V and 6 bases at J, with 9 bases between the two ends. CDR3 length equals 11 residues.

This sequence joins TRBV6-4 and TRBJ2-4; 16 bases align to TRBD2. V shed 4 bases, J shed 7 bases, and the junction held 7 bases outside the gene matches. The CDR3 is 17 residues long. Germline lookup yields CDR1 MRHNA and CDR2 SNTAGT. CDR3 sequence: CASSAAGLAGGENIQYF. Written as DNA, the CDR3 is TGTGCCAGCAGTGCAGCGGGACTAGCGGGAGGGGAGAACATTCAGTACTTC.

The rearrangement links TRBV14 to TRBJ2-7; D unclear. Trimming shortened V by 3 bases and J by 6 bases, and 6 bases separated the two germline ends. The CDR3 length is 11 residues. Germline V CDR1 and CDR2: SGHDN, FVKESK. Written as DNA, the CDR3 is TGTGCCAGCAGCCATGCTGCCGAGCAGTACTTC. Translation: CASSHAAEQYF.